This T cell receptor beta chain was observed in a study of T cells in Graves' hyperthyroidism and ophthalmopathy. Study-wide results and caveats: Blood also showed most of the thyroid clonotypes that were expanded above 0.001.

Aged 18 to 65, the patients had hyperthyroidism that was newly diagnosed and had lasted under 2 months. Trimming at V came to 0 bases and at J to 1 base, leaving 13 bases not matched to a gene. Germline assignment: CDR1 MNHEY and CDR2 SVGEGT. The CDR3 covers 20 residues. TCR beta CDR3 sequences were amplified from RNA transcripts. In the first-round RT-PCR of the TCR CDR3, the HTBI primer set was used. TCRdb reprocessed the multiplex PCR reads with MiXCR, giving one entry per CDR3 protein. The sample consists of approximately 530,000 distinct CDR3 sequences, 16% of them appearing once. This clonotype was seen many times. Its specificity is unknown.

This chain joins TRBV6-2 or TRBV6-3 and TRBJ2-3, with TRBD2 identical over 10 bases. Sequencing was done on a sample of blood. This clonotype was sampled from a young woman with Graves' hyperthyroidism. CDR3 loop: CASSYSAASGGAQGTDTQYF. The CDR3, as DNA: TGTGCCAGCAGTTACTCAGCAGCCAGCGGGGGGGCCCAAGGCACAGATACGCAGTATTTT.